Reported below is one TCR beta chain. The data belong to a study of blood T cells in healthy people across ages. The length of the CDR3 is 14 residues. Germline lookup yields CDR1 SEHNR and CDR2 FQNEAQ (reference sequence). Trimming took 2 bases from V and 9 from J, leaving 11 bases between them. A J-beta primer mix and a sample-barcoded 5' primer were used in a second PCR of roughly 6 to 12 cycles. TCRdb independently ran MiXCR on the 5' RACE reads; one entry per CDR3 protein. The sample carries 870,000 or so distinct CDR3 sequences, less than 35% recorded once. The sequencing input was blood. The clonotype was recovered from an elderly woman in good health. The rearrangement joins TRBV7-9 to TRBJ1-6, with D maybe TRBD1 (5 bases). The CDR3 sequence is CASSLRTGGSPLHF. The CDR3 bases are TGTGCCAGCAGCTTAAGGACGGGGGGTTCACCCCTCCACTTT.